The T cell receptor beta chain under discussion was sequenced for a study of control samples from healthy donors and cancer patients. Repertoires were generated with immunoSEQ multiplex PCR, while TCRdb's copy carries only in-frame clones and drops some. The data contain some 87,000 clones, roughly nine tenths of them singletons. Germline V CDR1 and CDR2: MDHEN, SYDVKM. CDR3 length equals 14 residues. V was trimmed by 6 bases and J by 7 bases, leaving 16 bases between them. Sample: blood. The chain joins TRBV28 to TRBJ1-5, with D possibly TRBD1 on 6 matching bases. The TCR originated in a man younger than 45 in good health. Written as DNA, the CDR3 is TGTGCCAGCAGGCCTAGAAACAGGGTCCAGCCCCAGCATTTT. It translates to CASRPRNRVQPQHF.